The rows below give T cell receptor beta chains drawn from one sample of a study of cytomegalovirus exposure and HLA in healthy donors. Clones were sequenced by immunoSEQ multiplex PCR, and TCRdb holds only the in-frame ones, with some missing. In all, the sample yields fewer than 150,000 clones. The specimen sequenced was PBMCs. The receptors stem from a man aged 40-55 years in good health and CMV-seronegative. Each CDR3 is given with its conserved first and last residue. Fields, in order: D gene, V gene, CDR3 length, J gene, CDR3 protein, CDR3 DNA. The D gene is left open where the match is weak.

-	TRBV7-2	15	TRBJ2-4	CASSSWGGAGNIQYF	TGTGCCAGCAGCTCCTGGGGGGGCGCGGGAAACATTCAGTACTTC
TRBD2	TRBV19	15	TRBJ2-5	CASSPLAGGLETQYF	TGTGCCAGTAGCCCCCTAGCGGGGGGCCTGGAGACCCAGTACTTC
-	TRBV15	17	TRBJ1-4	CATSRVRGGAANEKLFF	TGTGCCACCAGCAGAGTAAGGGGAGGGGCAGCTAATGAAAAACTGTTTTTT
-	TRBV6-6	11	TRBJ2-3	CASSYADTQYF	TGTGCCAGCAGTTACGCGGATACGCAGTATTTT
TRBD2	TRBV15	19	TRBJ2-5	CATSRDRSSGGPREETQYF	TGTGCCACCAGCAGAGATAGGTCTAGCGGGGGGCCTCGTGAAGAGACCCAGTACTTC
-	TRBV9	14	TRBJ2-3	CASSVRWEADTQYF	TGTGCCAGCAGCGTCCGGTGGGAGGCAGATACGCAGTATTTT
TRBD1	TRBV7-9	15	TRBJ1-4	CASSLGTGEIEKLFF	TGTGCCAGCAGCTTGGGGACAGGGGAAATTGAAAAACTGTTTTTT
-	TRBV5-4	13	TRBJ2-3	CASSTPGTDTQYF	TGTGCCAGCAGCACCCCCGGGACAGATACGCAGTATTTT
-	TRBV2	17	TRBJ1-2	CASIFEVLGAGDYGYTF	TGTGCCAGCATTTTCGAAGTTCTGGGGGCTGGCGACTATGGCTACACCTTC
TRBD1	TRBV7-9	15	TRBJ2-5	CASSLGQGRIETQYF	TGTGCCAGCAGCCTGGGACAGGGAAGGATAGAGACCCAGTACTTC
TRBD2	TRBV19	18	TRBJ2-2	CASSIRIAGGSNTGELFF	TGTGCCAGTAGTATCAGGATAGCGGGGGGGTCGAACACCGGGGAGCTGTTTTTT
-	TRBV7-6	15	TRBJ1-2	CASSSKGSGDYGYTF	TGTGCCAGCAGCTCCAAAGGGAGCGGTGACTATGGCTACACCTTC
-	TRBV11-3	14	TRBJ2-1	CASSFGGLENEQFF	TGTGCCAGCAGCTTCGGCGGGCTTGAAAATGAGCAGTTCTTC
-	TRBV6-6	15	TRBJ2-2	CASSYYQVETGELFF	TGTGCCAGCAGTTATTATCAGGTTGAAACCGGGGAGCTGTTTTTT
TRBD1	TRBV4-3	15	TRBJ2-7	CASSQDRGRSYEQYF	TGCGCCAGCAGCCAAGATAGGGGGCGCAGCTACGAGCAGTACTTC
-	TRBV19	13	TRBJ1-5	CASSLESNQPQHF	TGTGCCAGTAGCCTAGAGAGCAATCAGCCCCAGCATTTT
TRBD2	TRBV7-3	15	TRBJ2-3	CASRGSGGYTDTQYF	TGTGCCAGCAGAGGGAGCGGGGGGTACACAGATACGCAGTATTTT
TRBD1	TRBV10-2	16	TRBJ1-6	CASSDSGTGGNSPLHF	TGCGCCAGCAGTGATTCCGGGACAGGGGGCAATTCACCCCTCCACTTT
TRBD2	TRBV6-9	16	TRBJ2-1	CASSYSAGLVCNEQFF	TGTGCCAGCAGTTATTCCGCGGGACTAGTCTGCAATGAGCAGTTCTTC
TRBD1	TRBV10-3	13	TRBJ1-5	CAAWTGRDQPQHF	TGTGCCGCCTGGACAGGGAGGGATCAGCCCCAGCATTTT
-	TRBV7-9	15	TRBJ2-5	CASSLGARGRETQYF	TGTGCCAGCAGCTTAGGAGCGCGGGGTAGAGAGACCCAGTACTTC
-	TRBV7-2	15	TRBJ1-5	CASSLEHYSNQPQHF	TGTGCCAGCAGCTTAGAACATTATAGCAATCAGCCCCAGCATTTT
-	TRBV4-2	15	TRBJ2-2	CASHPAGGKTGELFF	TGTGCCAGCCACCCGGCAGGGGGGAAGACCGGGGAGCTGTTTTTT
TRBD1	TRBV4-2	18	TRBJ2-6	CASSQETGGNSGANVLTF	TGTGCCAGCAGCCAAGAAACAGGGGGAAACTCTGGGGCCAACGTCCTGACTTTC
-	TRBV5-1	14	TRBJ1-3	CASSLTSSGNTIYF	TGCGCCAGCAGCTTGACGAGCTCTGGAAACACCATATATTTT
-	TRBV6-5	14	TRBJ2-1	CASSSPQGTNEQFF	TGTGCCAGCAGTTCGCCCCAGGGGACCAATGAGCAGTTCTTC
-	TRBV2	13	TRBJ2-3	CASTEDSTDTQYF	TGTGCCAGCACCGAGGACTCGACAGATACGCAGTATTTT
-	TRBV5-5	14	TRBJ1-4	CASILGGSCEKLFF	TGTGCCAGCATTCTCGGGGGTTCTTGCGAAAAACTGTTTTTT
-	TRBV4-1	12	TRBJ1-2	CASSHRIYGYTF	TGCGCCAGCAGCCATAGAATTTATGGCTACACCTTC
-	TRBV2	12	TRBJ2-3	CASSFRTDTQYF	TGTGCCAGCAGTTTCAGGACAGATACGCAGTATTTT
TRBD1	TRBV5-1	15	TRBJ1-5	CASSFEGDRNQPQHF	TGCGCCAGCAGCTTCGAGGGGGACAGGAATCAGCCCCAGCATTTT
-	TRBV18	16	TRBJ1-4	CASSPGTPSLDEKLFF	TGTGCCAGCTCACCCGGGACACCTAGCCTCGATGAAAAACTGTTTTTT
TRBD1	TRBV7-9	14	TRBJ2-7	CASSLAFSGGKQYF	TGTGCCAGCAGCTTAGCCTTCTCAGGGGGCAAGCAGTACTTC
-	TRBV5-6	15	TRBJ2-7	CASSPNPTAYYEQYF	TGTGCCAGCAGCCCCAATCCCACAGCTTACTACGAGCAGTACTTC
TRBD1	TRBV7-9	13	TRBJ1-1	CASSSTGPTEAFF	TGTGCCAGCAGCTCGACAGGGCCCACTGAAGCTTTCTTT
TRBD1	TRBV19	15	TRBJ2-7	CASRRTGAGSYEQYF	TGTGCCAGTAGACGGACAGGGGCCGGGTCCTACGAGCAGTACTTC
-	TRBV5-1	16	TRBJ2-3	CASSRGSGKSTDTQYF	TGCGCCAGCAGCCGAGGATCCGGGAAATCCACAGATACGCAGTATTTT
TRBD1	TRBV5-1	14	TRBJ1-1	CASSLVQGKTEAFF	TGCGCCAGCAGCTTGGTACAGGGGAAAACTGAAGCTTTCTTT
TRBD1	TRBV28	16	TRBJ1-5	CASSLGQGVGGQPQHF	TGTGCCAGCAGTTTAGGCCAGGGGGTCGGTGGACAGCCCCAGCATTTT
TRBD1	TRBV6-1	15	TRBJ2-7	CASTWWDRGRYEQYF	TGTGCCAGCACCTGGTGGGACAGGGGTAGGTACGAGCAGTACTTC
-	TRBV27	14	TRBJ1-3	CASSSPGLGNTIYF	TGTGCCAGCAGTTCCCCGGGACTTGGAAACACCATATATTTT
TRBD2	TRBV7-9	14	TRBJ2-5	CASSRGGRQETQYF	TGTGCCAGCAGCCGGGGGGGCCGCCAAGAGACCCAGTACTTC
-	TRBV10-3	13	TRBJ1-6	CAIRAGANSPLHF	TGTGCCATCAGGGCAGGGGCCAATTCACCCCTCCACTTT
TRBD2	TRBV7-2	17	TRBJ2-2	CASSGTGTSGGTGELFF	TGTGCCAGCAGCGGAACCGGGACTAGCGGGGGGACCGGGGAGCTGTTTTTT
-	TRBV11-3	14	TRBJ2-1	CASSFRDNYNEQFF	TGTGCCAGCAGCTTCCGGGACAACTACAATGAGCAGTTCTTC
-	TRBV9	12	TRBJ2-7	CASSSSGGEQYF	TGTGCCAGCAGCTCGTCCGGTGGCGAGCAGTACTTC
-	TRBV9	14	TRBJ2-3	CASSVALVGDTQYF	TGTGCCAGCAGCGTAGCCCTAGTTGGAGATACGCAGTATTTT
-	TRBV27	14	TRBJ1-1	CASRWAGEGTEAFF	TGTGCCAGCAGGTGGGCAGGGGAGGGAACTGAAGCTTTCTTT
TRBD1	TRBV9	15	TRBJ1-2	CASSPTRDRNYGYTF	TGTGCCAGCAGCCCGACGCGGGACAGGAACTATGGCTACACCTTC
TRBD1	TRBV27	15	TRBJ2-5	CASSPGQVIQETQYF	TGTGCCAGCAGCCCCGGACAGGTTATACAAGAGACCCAGTACTTC
-	TRBV5-1	14	TRBJ1-6	CASMQGLLNSPLHF	TGCGCCAGCATGCAGGGGCTCCTGAATTCACCCCTCCACTTT
TRBD1	TRBV28	14	TRBJ2-7	CASSLGDRDYEQYF	TGTGCCAGCAGTTTGGGGGACAGAGACTACGAGCAGTACTTC
-	TRBV28	13	TRBJ1-1	CASSGTYNTEAFF	TGTGCCAGTTCCGGGACATATAACACTGAAGCTTTCTTT
-	TRBV15	13	TRBJ1-1	CATSLRRDTEAFF	TGTGCCACCAGTCTCCGGCGGGACACTGAAGCTTTCTTT
TRBD2	TRBV5-4	16	TRBJ2-2	CASSLGSAGGIGELFF	TGTGCCAGCAGCTTGGGGTCCGCGGGGGGAATCGGGGAGCTGTTTTTT